The 32 T cell receptor beta chains below were found in one sample sequenced in a study of cytomegalovirus exposure and HLA in healthy donors. Vbeta (60) and Jbeta (13) primers were used in the PCR. Repertoires were generated with immunoSEQ multiplex PCR, while TCRdb's copy carries only in-frame clones and drops some. The sample yields around 280,000 clones, about 87% seen once. The sequenced sample consisted of PBMCs. These receptors all come from a young woman in good health and CMV-seronegative.

The chain has TRBV5-1 and TRBJ2-3; TRBD2 agrees at 12 bases. V dropped 7 bases and J dropped 7; count of bases not matched to a gene: 10. Germline V gives CDR1 SGHRS, CDR2 YFSETQ. There are 15 residues in the CDR3. This chain's CDR3 is CASGYSSGGAYTQYF. The CDR3 DNA reads as TGCGCCAGCGGCTACTCTAGCGGGGGGGCCTATACGCAGTATTTT.

The gene calls are TRBV29-1 and TRBJ2-3; possible D gene TRBD2, 5 bases. V lost 4 bases to trimming and J lost 2 bases, with 13 bases between them. Germline V gene lookup returns CDR1 SQVTM and CDR2 ANQGSEA. The length of the CDR3 is 14 residues. CDR3 DNA: TGCAGCGTTGCCGGGATTATGGTCACAGATACGCAGTATTTT. Translation: CSVAGIMVTDTQYF.

This chain uses TRBV29-1 with TRBJ2-7, with unresolved D. The CDR3 sequence is 11 residues long. Germline CDR1 is SQVTM and CDR2 is ANQGSEA. V dropped 4 bases and J dropped 4 bases, with 8 bases sitting between them. The CDR3 spells CSVVLLYEQYF. For the CDR3, the DNA is TGCAGCGTTGTGCTACTTTACGAGCAGTACTTC.

This clone has just a few counts. The chain employs TRBV2 and TRBJ2-7; maybe TRBD2 (5 bases). The V and J ends lost 11 bases and 2 bases respectively, with 19 bases between them. Germline V gene sequence: CDR1 SNHLY, CDR2 FYNNEI. The CDR3 is 14 amino acids. CDR3 residues: CALRGKTFTYEQYF. Written as DNA, the CDR3 is TGTGCCCTGAGAGGGAAGACTTTCACCTACGAGCAGTACTTC.

J is TRBJ2-7 and V is TRBV9; perhaps TRBD2 as D (7 bases). V gave up 4 bases and J gave up 5 bases, with 19 bases separating them. CDR3 length: 15 residues. Germline CDR1 is SGDLS and CDR2 is YYNGEE. CDR3 region: CASSLGGGAIDEQYF. The DNA for the CDR3 is TGTGCCAGCAGCTTAGGAGGGGGGGCTATCGACGAGCAGTACTTC.

The chain couples TRBV5-4 to TRBJ2-7, with a tentative D call TRBD2 (6 bases). The CDR3 runs 14 residues. Germline CDR1 and CDR2: SGHNT and YYREEE (reference sequence). Between the trimmed V and J ends, which lost 6 bases and 0 bases, there was a span of 13 bases. The CDR3 reads CASTKGGDSYEQYF. CDR3 nucleotides: TGTGCCAGCACCAAAGGCGGGGACTCCTACGAGCAGTACTTC.

This clone was seen only once. This rearrangement joins TRBV18 to TRBJ2-1, with 11 bases matching TRBD2. Germline-derived CDR1 and CDR2 are KGHSH and LQKENI. This CDR3 comprises 16 residues. V shed 3 bases and J 2 bases; nucleotides not matched to a gene: 3. CDR3 region: CASSPKLAGAYNEQFF. In nucleotides, the CDR3 is TGTGCCAGCTCACCCAAACTAGCGGGGGCCTACAATGAGCAGTTCTTC.

This rearrangement joins TRBV19 to TRBJ2-2; tentative D call: TRBD2 (6 bases). The V and J ends lost 3 bases and 1 base respectively, with 12 bases between them. The CDR3 runs 16 residues. The germline CDR1 and CDR2 sequences are LNHDA and SQIVND (reference sequence). This chain's CDR3 is CASSIGGLGNTGELFF. The CDR3 coding sequence is TGTGCCAGTAGTATTGGAGGGTTGGGGAACACCGGGGAGCTGTTTTTT.

This rearrangement joins TRBV6-5 to TRBJ1-4; weak D call: TRBD1 (5 bases). Per the germline V gene, CDR1 is MNHEY and CDR2 is SVGAGI. Trimming took off 5 bases at V and 8 bases at J, with 12 bases between the two ends. This CDR3 has 13 residues. This CDR3 is CASSRWGGEKLFF. DNA of the CDR3: TGTGCCAGCAGTCGTTGGGGCGGCGAAAAACTGTTTTTT.

The rearrangement joins TRBV7-3 to TRBJ1-3; D uncertain. The V end lost 2 bases, the J end lost 0 bases, and 8 bases lay between the germline ends. CDR3 length equals 15 residues. In germline, CDR1 is SGHTA, CDR2 FQGTGA. CDR3 coding DNA: TGTGCCAGCAGCTTATTCCCTTACTCTGGAAACACCATATATTTT. It specifies CASSLFPYSGNTIYF.

Details on this clone: An end of the junction differs from the germline gene, which may be a read error. The chain has TRBV7-9 and TRBJ2-7; the match to TRBD1 covers 8 bases. The CDR3 covers 16 residues. CDR1 is SEHNR, CDR2 FQNEAQ, per germline (reference sequence). Written as DNA, the CDR3 is TGTTCCAGCAGCTTAGACGGTCTCGACAGGGGCTGGGAGCAGTACTTC. Protein sequence: CSSSLDGLDRGWEQYF.

This clone was seen once. The V and J genes are TRBV28 and TRBJ2-1; TRBD2 aligns across 12 bases. CDR1 is MDHEN and CDR2 is SYDVKM in the germline V gene. The CDR3 length is 16 residues. Germline trimming cut 5 bases from V and 2 bases from J; bases unmatched to any gene: 4. The CDR3 sequence: CASSPRTSGAYNEQFF. The CDR3 coding sequence is TGTGCCAGCAGTCCCCGGACTAGCGGGGCCTACAATGAGCAGTTCTTC.

This clone has a single count. The CDR3, as DNA: TGTGCCATTCGTCGGTCCTACGAGCAGTACTTC. Translated: CAIRRSYEQYF. V is TRBV30 and J is TRBJ2-7, with D unclear. V was clipped by 8 bases and J by 1 base, with 9 bases between them. This CDR3 region has 11 residues. Germline CDR1 is GTSNPN and CDR2 is SVGIG (reference sequence).

The CDR3 DNA reads TGTGCCAGTAGCCTAGCGGGGGGCAGGGCGGAGACCCAGTACTTC. Its protein is CASSLAGGRAETQYF. This rearrangement joins TRBV19 to TRBJ2-5; 11 bases map to TRBD2. The J segment lost 5 bases and the V segment lost 6 bases, leaving 8 bases of the junction unmatched. This CDR3 is built from 15 residues. Germline lookup yields CDR1 LNHDA and CDR2 SQIVND (reference sequence).

The chain couples TRBV7-9 to TRBJ2-5; D gene ambiguous. The V end lost 3 bases, the J end lost 4 bases, and 3 bases lay between the germline ends. The germline CDR1 and CDR2 sequences are SEHNR and FQNEAQ (reference sequence). This CDR3 region has 11 residues. The CDR3 spells CASSFGETQYF. Written as DNA, the CDR3 is TGTGCCAGCAGCTTCGGAGAGACCCAGTACTTC.

V usage is TRBV4-1 and J usage is TRBJ1-4, with TRBD1 as a possible D gene (6 bases). V was cut by 1 base and J by 3 bases, with 15 bases left in between. Germline V CDR1 and CDR2: MGHRA, YSYEKL. The CDR3 covers 17 residues. The CDR3 DNA reads TGCGCCAGCAGCCAAGCCCCGGACAGTGCAGCTAATGAAAAACTGTTTTTT. It specifies CASSQAPDSAANEKLFF.

V is TRBV5-1 and J is TRBJ2-3; 8 bases are a match to TRBD1. Per the germline V gene, CDR1 is SGHRS and CDR2 is YFSETQ. The CDR3 has 14 residues. The V segment lost 1 base and the J segment 3 bases; nucleotides outside the gene matches: 1. The DNA for the CDR3 is TGCGCCAGCAGCTTGAACAGGGGGACAGATACGCAGTATTTT. This gives the protein CASSLNRGTDTQYF.

CDR3 loop: CASRTGGGGNTIYF. The CDR3 DNA follows: TGTGCCAGCAGGACAGGGGGGGGTGGAAACACCATATATTTT. The chain has TRBV11-2 and TRBJ1-3; 9 nucleotides match TRBD1. With V trimmed by 6 bases and J by 3 bases, 3 bases remained unmatched. The CDR3 covers 14 residues. Per germline, CDR1 SGHAT and CDR2 FQNNGV.

A word on this clone: The sample has other DNA sequences that encode this CDR3 too. The chain recombines TRBV19 with TRBJ1-1; TRBD1 agrees at 8 bases. In germline, CDR1 is LNHDA, CDR2 SQIVND (reference sequence). Trimming took 1 base from V and 3 from J; bases not matched to a gene: 1. This CDR3 has 14 residues. The CDR3 sequence is CASSIGQGYTEAFF. In DNA, the CDR3 is TGTGCCAGTAGTATAGGACAGGGGTACACTGAAGCTTTCTTT. Looking up the rest from reference TRBV19 and TRBJ1-1 gives the full variable domain: DGGITQSPKYLFRKEGQNVTLSCEQNLNHDAMYWYRQDPGQGLRLIYYSQIVNDFQKGDIAEGYSVSREKKESFPLTVTSAQKNPTAFYLCASSIGQGYTEAFFGQGTRLTVV.

With respect to this clone: This specimen includes other DNA sequences encoding the same CDR3. The chain has TRBV2 and TRBJ1-6, with 10 nucleotides matching TRBD1. Trimming took 6 bases from V and 8 from J; bases not matched to a gene: 4. The CDR3 consists of 14 residues. Germline CDR1 reads SNHLY; CDR2 reads FYNNEI. CDR3 in amino acids: CASRWTGGYSPLHF. The CDR3, as DNA: TGTGCCAGCAGGTGGACAGGGGGTTATTCACCCCTCCACTTT.

V usage is TRBV25-1 and J usage is TRBJ2-5; the D gene is possibly TRBD2 (6 bases). This CDR3 has 16 residues. Trimming took 4 bases from V and 1 from J, leaving 16 bases between them. CDR1 and CDR2 from the germline V gene are MGHDK and SYGVNS. DNA for the CDR3: TGTGCCAGCAGTGCCGGGGGTGGGGCAGCCCAAGAGACCCAGTACTTC. Its translation is CASSAGGGAAQETQYF. Variable domain in full (rest from reference TRBV25-1 and TRBJ2-5): EADIYQTPRYLVIGTGKKITLECSQTMGHDKMYWYQQDPGMELHLIHYSYGVNSTEKGDLSSESTVSRIRTEHFPLTLESARPSHTSQYLCASSAGGGAAQETQYFGPGTRLLVL.

The V and J genes are TRBV6-5 and TRBJ1-1; D is possibly TRBD1 (6 bases). V lost 0 bases and J 4 bases, leaving 6 bases between the germline ends. CDR1 and CDR2 (germline): MNHEY, SVGAGI. The CDR3 contains 13 residues. CDR3 sequence reads: CASSYSGGTEAFF. DNA for the CDR3: TGTGCCAGCAGTTACTCAGGGGGCACTGAAGCTTTCTTT.

CDR3 sequence reads: CASSQATGTSSDEQYF. For the CDR3, the DNA is TGTGCCAGCAGCCAGGCAACCGGGACTAGCTCTGACGAGCAGTACTTC. This chain uses TRBV4-2 with TRBJ2-7, with 9 positions matching TRBD2. Germline V gene lookup returns CDR1 LGHNA and CDR2 YNFKEQ. This CDR3 has 16 amino acids. V was pared by 3 bases and J by 5 bases, with 11 bases of the junction left unmatched.

This chain links TRBV18 with TRBJ1-2, with 7 bases fitting TRBD1. V lost 1 base to trimming and J lost 2 bases; unmatched junction nucleotides: 4. Germline CDR1 and CDR2: KGHSH and LQKENI. The length of the CDR3 is 15 residues. CDR3 DNA: TGTGCCAGCTCACCACAGGGACAGAGAAACTATGGCTACACCTTC. Protein product: CASSPQGQRNYGYTF.

The chain recombines TRBV5-1 with TRBJ1-2; TRBD1 matches at 7 bases. Germline values: CDR1 SGHRS, CDR2 YFSETQ. V shed 2 bases and J 2 bases; nucleotides not matched to a gene: 6. The CDR3 runs to 15 residues. CDR3 sequence: CASSLGTALNYGYTF. CDR3 sequence (DNA): TGCGCCAGCAGCTTAGGGACAGCCTTGAACTATGGCTACACCTTC. The whole variable domain, filled in from reference TRBV5-1 and TRBJ1-2, reads KAGVTQTPRYLIKTRGQQVTLSCSPISGHRSVSWYQQTPGQGLQFLFEYFSETQRNKGNFPGRFSGRQFSNSRSEMNVSTLELGDSALYLCASSLGTALNYGYTFGSGTRLTVV.

The rearrangement links TRBV5-1 to TRBJ2-1, with D tentatively TRBD2 (6 bases). V lost 3 bases and J lost 10, with 14 bases in between. CDR3 size: 13 residues. Germline CDR1 and CDR2: SGHRS and YFSETQ. In nucleotides, the CDR3 is TGCGCCAGCAGCTACGGACTACAACTCGAGCAGTTCTTC. This encodes CASSYGLQLEQFF.

The CDR3 is CASSAGGAGANVLTF. As DNA, the CDR3 is TGTGCCAGCAGCGCAGGGGGAGCTGGGGCCAACGTCCTGACTTTC. The chain is built from TRBV7-6 and TRBJ2-6; the match to TRBD1 covers 7 bases. The CDR3 is 15 amino acids. J was trimmed by 2 bases and V by 5 bases; bases with no gene match: 3. The germline CDR1 and CDR2 sequences are SGHVS and FNYEAQ. Complete variable domain (other parts from reference TRBV7-6 and TRBJ2-6): GAGVSQSPRYKVTKRGQDVALRCDPISGHVSLYWYRQALGQGPEFLTYFNYEAQQDKSGLPNDRFSAERPEGSISTLTIQRTEQRDSAMYRCASSAGGAGANVLTFGAGSRLTVL.

The chain links TRBV14 to TRBJ1-3; D gene unclear. V was trimmed by 8 bases and J by 0 bases, leaving 14 bases between them. CDR1 and CDR2 from the germline V gene are SGHDN and FVKESK. This CDR3 spans 15 amino acids. The CDR3 region is CASAAGSNSGNTIYF. The CDR3 DNA reads as TGTGCCAGCGCCGCGGGGAGCAACTCTGGAAACACCATATATTTT.

The CDR3 nucleotides are TGTGCCTGGAGTCTCTACCAGGGACAGGGGGTTAATCAGCCCCAGCATTTT. This encodes CAWSLYQGQGVNQPQHF. The chain couples TRBV30 to TRBJ1-5; 11 bases are shared with TRBD1. J gave up 4 bases and V 2 bases, and 10 bases lay outside the gene matches. The CDR3 extends over 17 amino acids. The germline V gene has CDR1 GTSNPN and CDR2 SVGIG (reference sequence).

The gene calls are TRBV2 and TRBJ1-1; D not certain. The length of the CDR3 is 12 residues. The germline CDR1 and CDR2 sequences are SNHLY and FYNNEI. The V end lost 4 bases, the J end lost 3 bases, and 6 bases lay between the germline ends. CDR3 DNA sequence: TGTGCCAGCAGTGCGAGTTACACTGAAGCTTTCTTT. This gives the protein CASSASYTEAFF.

In its sample, this clone was seen a few times. The chain uses TRBV27 and TRBJ2-1; 9 bases are shared with TRBD2. The CDR3 contains 17 residues. After removal of 2 bases from V and 2 bases from J, the junction contained 7 bases not matched to a gene. CDR1 MNHEY and CDR2 SMNVEV come from the germline V gene (reference sequence). CDR3 loop: CASSLLGGGEAYNEQFF. The CDR3 DNA is TGTGCCAGCAGTTTACTTGGCGGGGGGGAAGCCTACAATGAGCAGTTCTTC.

This sequence joins TRBV20-1 and TRBJ2-7; D is ambiguous. V was pared by 3 bases and J by 11 bases, with 14 bases between. The length of the CDR3 is 11 residues. CDR1 is DFQATT and CDR2 is SNEGSKA in the germline V gene (reference sequence). The CDR3 spells CSASDTNLEYF. CDR3 sequence (DNA): TGCAGTGCTAGCGACACCAACTTGGAGTACTTC.